Following are 32 T cell receptor beta chains from one sample sequenced in a study of T cells in Graves' hyperthyroidism and ophthalmopathy. Amplification targeted TCR beta CDR3 regions from RNA transcripts. The HTBI primer set was used in a first-round RT-PCR of the TCR CDR3. TCRdb used MiXCR to reprocess the multiplex PCR reads, holding one entry per CDR3 protein. The top ten hold 34% of the sample, which has 600,000 to 650,000 distinct CDR3 sequences, about 20% seen once. Material: blood. The source of these receptors is a man aged 25-45 years with Graves' ophthalmopathy.

This clonotype was seen repeatedly, ten times or more. This chain uses TRBV28 with TRBJ2-1; 9 bases align to TRBD2. This CDR3 is built from 16 residues. V dropped 2 bases and J dropped 7; count of bases not matched to a gene: 9. CDR1 is MDHEN and CDR2 is SYDVKM in the germline V gene. The CDR3 reads CASSLGWLAGVNEQFF. CDR3 nucleotides: TGTGCCAGCAGTTTAGGTTGGTTAGCGGGAGTAAATGAGCAGTTCTTC.

This clonotype was counted only a few times. The chain links TRBV30 to TRBJ2-2, with 8 bases aligning to TRBD1. The CDR3 covers 12 residues. V gave up 5 bases and J gave up 7 bases; unmatched junction bases: 3. Looked up from germline, CDR1 is GTSNPN and CDR2 is SVGIG (reference sequence). CDR3 in DNA: TGTGCCTGGGGGACAGGAGGCGGGGAGCTGTTTTTT. It translates to CAWGTGGGELFF.

The chain links TRBV11-2 to TRBJ2-1; 8 bases align to TRBD2. The CDR3 totals 17 residues. The trim removed 7 bases at V and 0 bases at J, leaving 11 bases unmatched. Germline V gene lookup returns CDR1 SGHAT and CDR2 FQNNGV. CDR3 sequence: CASNKIVAGSSYNEQFF. In DNA form, the CDR3 reads TGTGCCAGCAACAAAATTGTAGCGGGGAGCTCCTACAATGAGCAGTTCTTC.

This clonotype was counted at least ten times. The CDR3 sequence: CASSLRDSADTQYF. Written as DNA, the CDR3 is TGTGCCAGCAGTTTAAGGGACAGCGCAGATACGCAGTATTTT. The rearrangement uses TRBV28 and TRBJ2-3; 7 bases align to TRBD1. V shed 2 bases, J shed 4 bases, and the junction held 3 bases outside the gene matches. The CDR3 runs 14 residues. The germline CDR1 and CDR2 sequences are MDHEN and SYDVKM. Looking up the rest from reference TRBV28 and TRBJ2-3 gives the full variable domain: DVKVTQSSRYLVKRTGEKVFLECVQDMDHENMFWYRQDPGLGLRLIYFSYDVKMKEKGDIPEGYSVSREKKERFSLILESASTNQTSMYLCASSLRDSADTQYFGPGTRLTVL.

This clonotype came up many times. The CDR3 bases are TGTGCCAGCACGCGGGGTTATAGCAATCAGCCCCAGCATTTT. Encoded protein: CASTRGYSNQPQHF. The chain couples TRBV28 to TRBJ1-5; D remains unclear. CDR1 MDHEN and CDR2 SYDVKM come from the germline V gene. Trimming took off 7 bases at V and 0 bases at J, with 10 bases between the two ends. The CDR3 totals 14 residues.

This chain connects TRBV6-2 or TRBV6-3 to TRBJ2-7, with a tentative D call TRBD1 (5 bases). Trimming pared 6 bases from V and 2 bases from J, leaving 14 bases between. CDR1 and CDR2 from the germline V gene are MNHEY and SVGEGT. The CDR3 is 14 amino acids. CDR3 sequence (DNA): TGTGCCAGCAGCGACCTCCGACAGACCTACGAGCAGTACTTC. The encoded protein is CASSDLRQTYEQYF.

This clonotype was detected a few times. This sequence joins TRBV6-2 or TRBV6-3 and TRBJ2-1; TRBD2 matches 7 bases. This CDR3 spans 13 amino acids. The J segment lost 3 bases and the V segment lost 8 bases, leaving 4 bases of the junction unmatched. Germline V CDR1 and CDR2: MNHEY, SVGEGT. As DNA, the CDR3 is TGTGCCAGCCATAGCGGGTACTACAATGAGCAGTTCTTC. This translates into CASHSGYYNEQFF.

This clonotype was recorded once. V gene TRBV28 combines with J gene TRBJ2-1; 13 bases are a match to TRBD2. Per germline, CDR1 MDHEN and CDR2 SYDVKM. The CDR3 runs 18 residues. Germline trimming cut 5 bases from V and 2 bases from J; bases unmatched to any gene: 9. This CDR3 reads CASSPGLAGPEAYNEQFF. The CDR3 nucleotides read TGTGCCAGCAGTCCGGGACTAGCGGGACCGGAAGCCTACAATGAGCAGTTCTTC.

In this sample, this clonotype turned up many times. CDR3 region: CASSDLSGQGNNQPQHF. The CDR3 region has the DNA TGTGCCAGCAGTGATCTTTCGGGACAGGGAAACAATCAGCCCCAGCATTTT. The chain has TRBV28 and TRBJ1-5, with 9 bases aligning to TRBD1. Germline assignment: CDR1 MDHEN and CDR2 SYDVKM. The CDR3 contains 17 residues. V trimming: 5 bases; J trimming: 3 bases; junction bases outside the gene matches: 11. The full variable domain, completed using reference TRBV28 and TRBJ1-5, is DVKVTQSSRYLVKRTGEKVFLECVQDMDHENMFWYRQDPGLGLRLIYFSYDVKMKEKGDIPEGYSVSREKKERFSLILESASTNQTSMYLCASSDLSGQGNNQPQHFGDGTRLSIL.

V gene TRBV20-1 combines with J gene TRBJ2-7; 8 bases fit TRBD2. Unmatched junction bases numbered 6, after V lost 3 bases and J lost 2 bases. Germline V gives CDR1 DFQATT, CDR2 SNEGSKA (reference sequence). This CDR3 has 14 amino acids. The CDR3 region has the DNA TGCAGTGCTAGGAAGACTAGCGACACCTACGAGCAGTACTTC. Translated: CSARKTSDTYEQYF.

This clonotype was counted only a few times. The chain joins TRBV19 to TRBJ2-3; 8 bases match TRBD2. Germline values: CDR1 LNHDA, CDR2 SQIVND (reference sequence). This CDR3 is 14 amino acids long. After removal of 1 base from V and 6 bases from J, the junction contained 3 bases not matched to a gene. CDR3 in amino acids: CASSIGGRTDTQYF. CDR3 nucleotide sequence: TGTGCCAGTAGTATAGGCGGGAGGACCGATACGCAGTATTTT. Full variable domain (missing parts from reference TRBV19 and TRBJ2-3): DGGITQSPKYLFRKEGQNVTLSCEQNLNHDAMYWYRQDPGQGLRLIYYSQIVNDFQKGDIAEGYSVSREKKESFPLTVTSAQKNPTAFYLCASSIGGRTDTQYFGPGTRLTVL.

The chain couples TRBV19 to TRBJ2-1; 13 bases line up with TRBD2. The CDR3 covers 19 residues. The germline CDR1 and CDR2 sequences are LNHDA and SQIVND (reference sequence). With V trimmed by 2 bases and J by 0 bases, 7 bases remained unmatched. CDR3 loop: CASSIKRLAGGSSYNEQFF. In DNA, the CDR3 is TGTGCCAGTAGTATAAAACGACTAGCGGGAGGTAGCTCCTACAATGAGCAGTTCTTC. Supplemented by reference TRBV19 and TRBJ2-1, the full variable domain reads DGGITQSPKYLFRKEGQNVTLSCEQNLNHDAMYWYRQDPGQGLRLIYYSQIVNDFQKGDIAEGYSVSREKKESFPLTVTSAQKNPTAFYLCASSIKRLAGGSSYNEQFFGPGTRLTVL.

The chain is built from TRBV7-9 and TRBJ2-6; possible D gene TRBD1, 5 bases. The ends were cut back, 2 bases at V and 0 bases at J, with 14 bases in the middle. This CDR3 spans 18 amino acids. Per the germline V gene, CDR1 is SEHNR and CDR2 is FQNEAQ (reference sequence). Here the CDR3 reads CASSLQGRVASGANVLTF. CDR3 sequence (DNA): TGTGCCAGCAGCTTACAGGGCAGGGTAGCCTCTGGGGCCAACGTCCTGACTTTC.

This clonotype was seen a handful of times. V and J are TRBV7-9 and TRBJ1-2, with D possibly matching TRBD1 (5 bases). This CDR3 is 15 amino acids long. Trimming cost V 6 bases and J 1 base, with 15 bases left between them. The germline CDR1 and CDR2 sequences are SEHNR and FQNEAQ (reference sequence). The CDR3 nucleotides read TGTGCCAGCAGTCGACTGACAGAAAGTAACTATGGCTACACCTTC. This gives the protein CASSRLTESNYGYTF. Filled out from reference TRBV7-9 and TRBJ1-2, the complete variable domain reads DTGVSQNPRHKITKRGQNVTFRCDPISEHNRLYWYRQTLGQGPEFLTYFQNEAQLEKSRLLSDRFSAERPKGSFSTLEIQRTEQGDSAMYLCASSRLTESNYGYTFGSGTRLTVV.

The V call is TRBV13, the J call TRBJ2-1; 10 bases align to TRBD2. Trimming took 7 bases from V and 8 from J; bases not matched to a gene: 5. CDR3 length: 13 amino acids. Germline V gives CDR1 PRHDT, CDR2 FYEKMQ (reference sequence). The DNA for the CDR3 is TGTGCCAGCACACAGCGGGAGGGCCATGAGCAGTTCTTC. The encoded protein is CASTQREGHEQFF.

This clonotype occurred a few times. The junction differs from germline at one of its ends, possibly a read error. The gene calls are TRBV28 and TRBJ1-1; 9 nucleotides line up with TRBD1. In germline, CDR1 is MDHEN, CDR2 SYDVKM. The CDR3 is made up of 19 amino acids. The CDR3 sequence is CASPSTNGQGRERNPEAFF. In DNA form, the CDR3 reads TGTGCCAGCCCCTCAACCAATGGACAGGGGAGGGAAAGGAACCCTGAAGCTTTCTTT.

The chain recombines TRBV19 with TRBJ2-3, with D unresolved. This CDR3 is built from 14 residues. V lost 6 bases to trimming and J lost 0 bases, with 10 bases between them. CDR1 LNHDA and CDR2 SQIVND come from the germline V gene (reference sequence). Here the CDR3 DNA reads TGTGCCAGTAGCAGTCGTGCTAGCACAGATACGCAGTATTTT. It yields the protein CASSSRASTDTQYF. Complete variable domain (other parts from reference TRBV19 and TRBJ2-3): DGGITQSPKYLFRKEGQNVTLSCEQNLNHDAMYWYRQDPGQGLRLIYYSQIVNDFQKGDIAEGYSVSREKKESFPLTVTSAQKNPTAFYLCASSSRASTDTQYFGPGTRLTVL.

This clonotype was found many times. The chain combines TRBV2 with TRBJ1-1, with 7 bases lining up with TRBD1. The germline V gene encodes CDR1 SNHLY and CDR2 FYNNEI. The CDR3 totals 15 residues. The V segment lost 5 bases and the J segment 4 bases; nucleotides outside the gene matches: 10. The DNA for the CDR3 is TGTGCCAGCAGTCGAGTCGGGACAGTGGCCACTGAAGCTTTCTTT. The encoded protein is CASSRVGTVATEAFF. Supplemented by reference TRBV2 and TRBJ1-1, the full variable domain reads EPEVTQTPSHQVTQMGQEVILRCVPISNHLYFYWYRQILGQKVEFLVSFYNNEISEKSEIFDDQFSVERPDGSNFTLKIRSTKLEDSAMYFCASSRVGTVATEAFFGQGTRLTVV.

This clonotype came up a few times. The rearrangement uses TRBV12-3 or TRBV12-4 and TRBJ2-5; 8 bases align to TRBD2. Trimming at V came to 7 bases and at J to 9 bases, leaving 10 bases not matched to a gene. The CDR3 contains 13 residues. The DNA for the CDR3 is TGTGCCAGCATGGGGCTAGCGGGCACCCCCCAGTACTTC. Translating it yields CASMGLAGTPQYF.

To note about this clonotype: Its ends do not fully match the called genes, so a read error is possible. J is TRBJ1-1 and V is TRBV5-1; D might be TRBD1 (6 bases). The CDR3 has 14 residues. Per the germline V gene, CDR1 is SGHRS and CDR2 is YFSETQ. The CDR3 here is CASSRGTMNTVAFF. The DNA of the CDR3 is TGCGCCAGCAGCAGGGGGACAATGAACACTGTAGCTTTCTTT.

The chain uses TRBV29-1 and TRBJ2-7; no reliable D call. The length of the CDR3 is 13 residues. The ends were cut back, 4 bases at V and 1 base at J, with 11 bases in the middle. Germline CDR1 reads SQVTM; CDR2 reads ANQGSEA. The CDR3 bases are TGCAGCGTTGGAAATCGAGCGTCCTACGAGCAGTACTTC. Its translation: CSVGNRASYEQYF.

The chain combines TRBV19 with TRBJ2-2; D uncertain. This CDR3 is built from 13 residues. The V and J ends lost 5 bases and 4 bases respectively, with 8 bases between them. CDR1 and CDR2 from the germline V gene are LNHDA and SQIVND (reference sequence). The CDR3 loop is CASSDPSTGELFF. The CDR3 DNA sequence: TGTGCCAGTAGTGACCCATCCACCGGGGAGCTGTTTTTT. Based on the CDR3 plus reference TRBV19 and TRBJ2-2, the full variable domain is DGGITQSPKYLFRKEGQNVTLSCEQNLNHDAMYWYRQDPGQGLRLIYYSQIVNDFQKGDIAEGYSVSREKKESFPLTVTSAQKNPTAFYLCASSDPSTGELFFGEGSRLTVL.

This clonotype turned up a few times. The genes are TRBV24-1 and TRBJ1-2, with unresolved D. This CDR3 is built from 12 residues. CDR1 is KGHDR, CDR2 SFDVKD, per germline. Trimming left V 7 bases short and J 3 bases short, with 8 bases between. CDR3 sequence reads: CATSRRDYGYTF. The CDR3 DNA is TGTGCCACCAGCCGGAGGGACTATGGCTACACCTTC.

The genes are TRBV7-9 and TRBJ2-2; D call uncertain. The CDR3 has 16 residues. Between the trimmed V and J ends, which lost 1 base and 4 bases, there was a span of 13 bases. Germline assignment: CDR1 SEHNR and CDR2 FQNEAQ (reference sequence). The DNA for the CDR3 is TGTGCCAGCAGCTTAGGATCCGGGTCGGCCACCGGGGAGCTGTTTTTT. This translates into CASSLGSGSATGELFF.

The rearrangement uses TRBV13 and TRBJ2-5; 15 bases align to TRBD2. Germline values: CDR1 PRHDT, CDR2 FYEKMQ (reference sequence). Trimming removed 5 bases from V and 2 bases from J; junction bases left unmatched: 12. The CDR3 consists of 19 residues. The CDR3 DNA reads as TGTGCCAGCAGCCCGTCCCGAGGGACTAGCGGGAGGATGCAAGAGACCCAGTACTTC. It yields the protein CASSPSRGTSGRMQETQYF.

This clonotype has more than one count but fewer than ten. The chain recombines TRBV10-3 with TRBJ2-7; D is unclear. The germline V gene encodes CDR1 ENHRY and CDR2 SYGVKD. The CDR3 is 13 amino acids. V lost 2 bases to trimming and J lost 1 base, with 6 bases between them. The CDR3 reads CAISEASSYEQYF. The CDR3, as DNA: TGTGCCATCAGTGAGGCGTCTTCCTACGAGCAGTACTTC.

This clonotype came up a few times. The chain joins TRBV20-1 to TRBJ2-4; maybe TRBD1 (5 bases). Per germline, CDR1 DFQATT and CDR2 SNEGSKA (reference sequence). V lost 0 bases to trimming and J lost 0 bases, with 9 bases between them. CDR3 length equals 15 residues. As DNA, the CDR3 is TGCAGTGCTAGAGATGACGACAGAGCCAAAAACATTCAGTACTTC. This sequence encodes CSARDDDRAKNIQYF.

The V and J genes are TRBV9 and TRBJ1-2; D call uncertain. The CDR3 is made up of 15 amino acids. The V gene's germline CDR1 is SGDLS and CDR2 YYNGEE. Trimming shortened V by 0 bases and J by 3 bases, and 12 bases separated the two germline ends. The CDR3 coding sequence is TGTGCCAGCAGCGTAGACCCCCCAAGTTACTATGGCTACACCTTC. Its translation: CASSVDPPSYYGYTF.

Here the CDR3 DNA reads TGCGCCAGCAGCTTTCGGTCCGACAGTGGTGACTATGGCTACACCTTC. Its protein is CASSFRSDSGDYGYTF. The chain has TRBV5-1 and TRBJ1-2; a possible D gene is TRBD1 (5 bases). Per the germline V gene, CDR1 is SGHRS and CDR2 is YFSETQ. V lost 2 bases and J lost 3, with 17 bases in between. This CDR3 region has 16 residues.

This clonotype was counted only a few times. The chain couples TRBV5-4 to TRBJ2-2; 8 positions match TRBD1. Germline-derived CDR1 and CDR2 are SGHNT and YYREEE (reference sequence). The CDR3 covers 15 residues. V lost 0 bases to trimming and J lost 4 bases; unmatched junction nucleotides: 2. The CDR3 nucleotides are TGTGCCAGCAGCTTGGAGGGACAGGTCACCGGGGAGCTGTTTTTT. Its translation: CASSLEGQVTGELFF. Complete variable domain (other parts from reference TRBV5-4 and TRBJ2-2): ETGVTQSPTHLIKTRGQQVTLRCSSQSGHNTVSWYQQALGQGPQFIFQYYREEENGRGNFPPRFSGLQFPNYSSELNVNALELDDSALYLCASSLEGQVTGELFFGEGSRLTVL.

This clonotype was found a few times. The chain has TRBV27 and TRBJ1-2; D remains ambiguous. The length of the CDR3 is 11 residues. The V gene's germline CDR1 is MNHEY and CDR2 SMNVEV (reference sequence). Trimming cost V 7 bases and J 5 bases, with 8 bases left between them. The CDR3 is CASMEGYGYTF. DNA of the CDR3: TGTGCCAGCATGGAAGGGTATGGCTACACCTTC.

This clonotype was counted ten times or more. The CDR3 spells CASSGTFPYNEQFF. The CDR3 nucleotides are TGTGCCAGCAGCGGGACTTTCCCCTACAATGAGCAGTTCTTC. The chain recombines TRBV28 with TRBJ2-1; D might be TRBD2 (6 bases). This CDR3 contains 14 residues. Trimming cost V 6 bases and J 2 bases, with 11 bases left between them. The germline gives CDR1 MDHEN, CDR2 SYDVKM.